The present T cell receptor beta chain was sequenced within a study of T cell repertoires in cytomegalovirus infection. Study-level background: Recently identified HLA-C-restricted CMV epitopes were among the peptides used. Public TCR beta signatures indicated both CMV infection and matching HLA type. Study-level findings and limits: Identification of carriers of CMV plus the relevant HLA was achieved through cumulative public TCR beta family frequency. The response measured ex vivo was dominated by TCR beta clonotypes (HLA-C-restricted and CMV-specific).

This CDR3 has 11 residues. Germline lookup yields CDR1 MNHEY and CDR2 SVGEGT. Details on this clonotype: Its antigen is undetermined.

Each CDR3 protein gets one entry after TCRdb re-called the reads with MiXCR. The repertoire consists of around 770,000 distinct CDR3 sequences, with 29% occurring once and the leading ten covering over 10%. The sequence derives from a human donor in good health (CMV status not recorded). Some clones in this sample may be carry-over from other donors' samples. The starting material was cultured CD8+ T cells from PBMCs, obtained from culture after CMV antigen stimulation. The chain carries TRBV6-2 or TRBV6-3 and TRBJ2-7; D not resolved. Written as DNA, the CDR3 is TGTGTCAGTGGGAACTACTACGAGCAGTACGTC. Translated, it gives CVSGNYYEQYV.